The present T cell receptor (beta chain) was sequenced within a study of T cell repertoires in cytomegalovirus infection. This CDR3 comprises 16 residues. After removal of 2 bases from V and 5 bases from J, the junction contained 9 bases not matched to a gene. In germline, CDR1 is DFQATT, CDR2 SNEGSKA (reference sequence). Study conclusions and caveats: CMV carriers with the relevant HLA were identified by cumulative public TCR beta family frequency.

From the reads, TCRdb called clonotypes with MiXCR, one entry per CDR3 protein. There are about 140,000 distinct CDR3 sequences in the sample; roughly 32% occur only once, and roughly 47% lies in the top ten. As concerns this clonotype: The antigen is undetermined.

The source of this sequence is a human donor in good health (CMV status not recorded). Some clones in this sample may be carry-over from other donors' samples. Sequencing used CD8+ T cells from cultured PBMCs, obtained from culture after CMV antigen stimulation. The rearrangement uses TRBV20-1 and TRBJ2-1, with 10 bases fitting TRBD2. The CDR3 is CSARLGTSVRHNEQFF. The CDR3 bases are TGCAGTGCTAGATTAGGGACTAGCGTACGGCACAATGAGCAGTTCTTC.